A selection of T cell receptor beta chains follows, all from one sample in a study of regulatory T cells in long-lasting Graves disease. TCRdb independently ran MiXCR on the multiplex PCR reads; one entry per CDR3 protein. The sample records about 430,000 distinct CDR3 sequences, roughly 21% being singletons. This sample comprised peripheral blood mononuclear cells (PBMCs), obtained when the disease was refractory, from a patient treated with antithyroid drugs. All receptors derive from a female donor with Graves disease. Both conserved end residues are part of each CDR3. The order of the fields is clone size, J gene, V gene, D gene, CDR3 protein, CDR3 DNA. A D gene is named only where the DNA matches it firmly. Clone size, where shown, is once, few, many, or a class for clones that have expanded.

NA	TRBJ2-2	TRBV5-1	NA	CASSLASANTGELFF	TGCGCCAGCAGCTTGGCAAGTGCGAACACCGGGGAGCTGTTTTTT
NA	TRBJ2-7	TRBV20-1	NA	CSARDGGDPPYEQYF	TGCAGTGCTAGAGATGGCGGGGACCCTCCCTACGAGCAGTACTTC
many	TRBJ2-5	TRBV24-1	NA	CATSDSDSQETQYF	TGTGCCACCAGTGATTCCGACAGCCAAGAGACCCAGTACTTC
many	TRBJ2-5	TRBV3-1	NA	CASSQGDAETQYF	TGTGCCAGCAGCCAAGGTGACGCAGAGACCCAGTACTTC
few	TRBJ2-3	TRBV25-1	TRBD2	CASSEWGRGLAGYTQYF	TGTGCCAGCAGTGAATGGGGGAGAGGACTAGCGGGGTATACGCAGTATTTT
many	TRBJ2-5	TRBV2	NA	CASRRGEVETQYF	TGTGCCAGCAGGAGAGGGGAGGTCGAGACCCAGTACTTC
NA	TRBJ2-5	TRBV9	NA	CASSVATMGEETQYF	TGTGCCAGCAGCGTAGCTACGATGGGTGAAGAGACCCAGTACTTC
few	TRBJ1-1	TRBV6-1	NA	CASSPSWGKNTEAFF	TGTGCCAGCAGTCCCTCTTGGGGGAAGAACACTGAAGCTTTCTTT
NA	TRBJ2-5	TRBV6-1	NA	CASTKDLSETQYF	TGTGCCAGCACCAAGGACTTGTCCGAGACCCAGTACTTC
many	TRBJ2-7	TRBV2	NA	CASSGTYEQYF	TGTGCCAGCAGTGGGACCTACGAGCAGTACTTC
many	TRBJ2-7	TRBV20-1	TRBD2	CSARISGSTYEQYF	TGCAGTGCTAGGATTAGCGGGAGCACATACGAGCAGTACTTC
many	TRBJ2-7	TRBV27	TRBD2	CASSLSMGSGIDYEQYF	TGTGCCAGCAGTTTATCGATGGGTAGCGGGATAGACTACGAGCAGTACTTC
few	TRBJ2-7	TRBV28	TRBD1	CASSSNLGQGGEQYF	TGTGCCAGCAGTTCCAACCTGGGACAGGGAGGCGAGCAGTACTTC
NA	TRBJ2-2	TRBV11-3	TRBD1	CASSSRDRVTGELFF	TGTGCCAGCAGCTCCCGGGACAGGGTCACCGGGGAGCTGTTTTTT
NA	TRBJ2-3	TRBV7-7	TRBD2	CASSLGGSGDTQYF	TGTGCTAGCAGCTTGGGGGGGAGTGGAGATACGCAGTATTTT
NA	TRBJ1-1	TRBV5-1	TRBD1	CASSPGQGAKSTEAFF	TGCGCCAGCAGCCCTGGACAGGGAGCCAAGAGCACTGAAGCTTTCTTT
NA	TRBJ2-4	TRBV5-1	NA	CASSLTGWVAKNIQYF	TGCGCCAGCAGCTTGACGGGTTGGGTGGCCAAAAACATTCAGTACTTC
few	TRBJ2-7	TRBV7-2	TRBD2	CASTPGGRGYEQYF	TGTGCCAGCACCCCGGGGGGTAGGGGCTACGAGCAGTACTTC
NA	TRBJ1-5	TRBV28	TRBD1	CASSYHRDSNSNQPQHF	TGTGCCAGCAGTTACCACCGGGACAGTAATAGCAATCAGCCCCAGCATTTT
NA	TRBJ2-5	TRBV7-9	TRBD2	CASSFPSGYETQYF	TGTGCCAGCAGCTTTCCTAGCGGGTATGAGACCCAGTACTTC